This TCR beta chain was captured by sequencing in a study of cytomegalovirus exposure and HLA in healthy donors. Study-wide findings and caveats: Reportedly, diagnosis of cytomegalovirus status by the classifier showed high specificity and sensitivity. Compared with the roughly 730-donor mean, an Asian-associated ancestry cluster reportedly had fewer N-insertions, according to a later analysis.

Notes on this clone: What it recognizes is unknown.

The CDR3 has 14 residues. V was trimmed by 8 bases and J by 5 bases, leaving 18 bases between them. Germline V gene data show CDR1 as MNHNS and CDR2 as SASEGT. With 60 Vbeta and 13 Jbeta primers, the PCR was carried out. Sequencing used immunoSEQ multiplex PCR; TCRdb keeps in-frame clones, though not all of them. The sample includes 65,000 to 75,000 clones, roughly two thirds of them seen just once. This chain connects TRBV6-1 to TRBJ1-1, with a weak D call TRBD1 (6 bases). This clonotype was obtained from a man between 35 and 55 years old in good health and CMV-seropositive. The sample taken for sequencing was PBMCs. The CDR3, as DNA: TGTGCCAGCTTAAGTTGGACAGAACAAACTGAAGCTTTCTTT. This sequence encodes CASLSWTEQTEAFF.